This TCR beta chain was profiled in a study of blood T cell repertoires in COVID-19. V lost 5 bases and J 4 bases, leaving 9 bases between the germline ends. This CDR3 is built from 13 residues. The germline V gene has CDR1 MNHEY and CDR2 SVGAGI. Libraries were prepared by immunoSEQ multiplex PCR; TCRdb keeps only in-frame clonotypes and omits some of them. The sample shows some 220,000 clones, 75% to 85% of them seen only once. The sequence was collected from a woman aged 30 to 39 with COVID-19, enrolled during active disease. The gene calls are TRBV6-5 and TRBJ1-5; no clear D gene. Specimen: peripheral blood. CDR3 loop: CASSLAANQPQHF. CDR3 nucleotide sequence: TGTGCCAGCAGTCTTGCAGCGAATCAGCCCCAGCATTTT.